This TCR beta chain was sequenced during a study of cytomegalovirus exposure and HLA in healthy donors. Study conclusions and caveats: Researchers reportedly found TCR beta sequences accurately predicted most subjects' HLA-A and HLA-B alleles. Three of the chains that were CMV-associated were confirmed in vitro to be specific for CMV antigens. A prior analysis recorded that most TCR beta V segments were productive about 87% or about 30% of the time. The authors later linked a missense DCLRE1C variant to TCR beta V- and J-gene trimming.

60 Vbeta and 13 Jbeta primers were used in PCR. Sequencing used immunoSEQ multiplex PCR; TCRdb keeps in-frame clones, though not all of them. The repertoire has 150,000 to 200,000 clones, about 80% of them found once; the top ten carry approximately 1%. This CDR3 spans 14 amino acids. Unmatched junction bases numbered 4, after V lost 4 bases and J lost 8 bases. CDR1 KGHSH and CDR2 LQKENI come from the germline V gene. Points on this clone: Its antigen is undetermined.

The V and J genes are TRBV18 and TRBJ1-4, with 10 bases identical to TRBD1. The origin of this receptor is a woman between 35 and 50 years old in good health and CMV-seronegative. Sequenced: PBMCs. The CDR3 reads CASSRDRGNEKLFF. As DNA, the CDR3 is TGTGCCAGCTCACGGGACAGGGGTAACGAAAAACTGTTTTTT.